This is a list of T cell receptor beta chains from one sample in a study of blood T cell repertoires in COVID-19. Clones were sequenced by immunoSEQ multiplex PCR, and TCRdb holds only the in-frame ones, with some missing. The data hold 25,000 to 35,000 clones, with about 80% observed a single time. The sequencing input was peripheral blood. The receptors stem from a woman older than 75 with acute or convalescent COVID-19. Each CDR3 is given with its conserved first and last residue. Fields, in order: CDR3 length, V gene, J gene, D gene, clone size, CDR3 DNA, CDR3 protein. The D gene is left open where the match is weak. The size entry is marked missing in some rows and otherwise reads once, few, many or a size class.

length: 15
V: TRBV28
J: TRBJ2-5
D: TRBD2
size: -
DNA: TGTGCCAGCAGCCACCGAGGGACTAGCCTAGAGACCCAGTACTTC
CDR3: CASSHRGTSLETQYF

length: 12
V: TRBV29-1
J: TRBJ2-5
D: -
size: -
DNA: TGCAGCGTTAGGTTCGGGCAAGAGACCCAGTACTTC
CDR3: CSVRFGQETQYF

length: 20
V: TRBV4-3
J: TRBJ2-1
D: TRBD2
size: once
DNA: TGCGCCAGCAGCCAAGGCCCTAGCGGGATCGGCCCCCGCTCCTACAATGAGCAGTTCTTC
CDR3: CASSQGPSGIGPRSYNEQFF

length: 14
V: TRBV3-1/TRBV3-2
J: TRBJ1-3
D: -
size: -
DNA: TGTGCCAGCAGCCTCCTCAGGCGCGGAAACACCATATATTTT
CDR3: CASSLLRRGNTIYF

length: 14
V: TRBV5-6
J: TRBJ2-7
D: -
size: -
DNA: TGTGCCAGCAGCTTGGGGCAGGGGAAGTACGAGCAGTACTTC
CDR3: CASSLGQGKYEQYF

length: 12
V: TRBV7-9
J: TRBJ1-1
D: -
size: -
DNA: TGTGCCAGCAGCGTGGACATAGGCCAAGCTTTCTTT
CDR3: CASSVDIGQAFF

length: 14
V: TRBV6-5
J: TRBJ1-1
D: -
size: once
DNA: TGTGCCAGCAGAGCCGGGACAACGAACACTGAAGCTTTCTTT
CDR3: CASRAGTTNTEAFF

length: 13
V: TRBV18
J: TRBJ2-1
D: TRBD2
size: -
DNA: TGTGCCAGCTCACTGGGACTAGGTAATGAGCAGTTCTTC
CDR3: CASSLGLGNEQFF

length: 13
V: TRBV11-3
J: TRBJ2-1
D: TRBD2
size: -
DNA: TGTGCCAGCAGCTTAGGCCCTAGCGGGGAGCAGTTCTTC
CDR3: CASSLGPSGEQFF

length: 13
V: TRBV12-3/TRBV12-4
J: TRBJ1-5
D: -
size: -
DNA: TGTGCCAGCAGTTTGACGACAGATCAGCCCCAGCATTTT
CDR3: CASSLTTDQPQHF

length: 16
V: TRBV28
J: TRBJ1-6
D: -
size: -
DNA: TGTGCCAGCACTGGCATCCGGGGCTCCTATAATTCACCCCTCCACTTT
CDR3: CASTGIRGSYNSPLHF

length: 13
V: TRBV27
J: TRBJ1-1
D: -
size: -
DNA: TGTGCCAGCACCATATTGGGGGCCACTGAAGCTTTCTTT
CDR3: CASTILGATEAFF

length: 20
V: TRBV24-1
J: TRBJ1-6
D: TRBD1
size: -
DNA: TGTGCCACCAGTGATTCACTGGACAGGGCAATTAGCTCCTATAATTCACCCCTCCACTTT
CDR3: CATSDSLDRAISSYNSPLHF

length: 15
V: TRBV5-6
J: TRBJ1-6
D: TRBD1
size: -
DNA: TGTGCCAGCAGCTTCCTGGGACAGGGGAATTCACCCCTCCACTTT
CDR3: CASSFLGQGNSPLHF

length: 14
V: TRBV5-1
J: TRBJ1-5
D: -
size: -
DNA: TGCGCCAGCAGCTTGTTGGGCGAAACTCAGCCCCAGCATTTT
CDR3: CASSLLGETQPQHF

length: 13
V: TRBV4-3
J: TRBJ2-7
D: -
size: -
DNA: TGCGCCAGCAGCCTAGAGGGCAGTCTCGAGCAGTACTTC
CDR3: CASSLEGSLEQYF

length: 14
V: TRBV9
J: TRBJ2-2
D: -
size: -
DNA: TGTGCCAGCAGAGGACAGACGAACACCGGGGAGCTGTTTTTT
CDR3: CASRGQTNTGELFF

length: 13
V: TRBV29-1
J: TRBJ2-1
D: -
size: -
DNA: TGCAGTGTCGGGAGTAGCTCCTACAATGAGCAGTTCTTC
CDR3: CSVGSSSYNEQFF

length: 17
V: TRBV7-9
J: TRBJ2-3
D: TRBD1
size: once
DNA: TGTGCCAGCTGGTCACCGGGACAGGGAATTGGAACAGATACGCAGTATTTT
CDR3: CASWSPGQGIGTDTQYF

length: 15
V: TRBV6-1
J: TRBJ1-5
D: -
size: -
DNA: TGTGCCAGCAGTGAATCCCCACGGGTTGATCAGCCCCAGCATTTT
CDR3: CASSESPRVDQPQHF

length: 17
V: TRBV6-4
J: TRBJ2-2
D: TRBD1
size: -
DNA: TGTGCCAGCAGTCGGACGAACACAGGGGCGAACACCGGGGAGCTGTTTTTT
CDR3: CASSRTNTGANTGELFF

length: 13
V: TRBV9
J: TRBJ2-3
D: -
size: -
DNA: TGTGCCAGCAGCCTGGCTCACACAGATACGCAGTATTTT
CDR3: CASSLAHTDTQYF

length: 14
V: TRBV6-5
J: TRBJ2-1
D: TRBD2
size: -
DNA: TGTGCCAGCAGGACTAGCGGGGGCTTCAATGAGCAGTTCTTC
CDR3: CASRTSGGFNEQFF

length: 14
V: TRBV19
J: TRBJ1-1
D: -
size: few
DNA: TGTGCCAGTAGTAGGGGGACCGCGGGACCTGAAGCTTTCTTT
CDR3: CASSRGTAGPEAFF

length: 13
V: TRBV21-1
J: TRBJ1-1
D: -
size: few
DNA: TGTGCCAGCATGGGCAGGGGGAACACTGAAGCTTTCTTT
CDR3: CASMGRGNTEAFF

length: 16
V: TRBV28
J: TRBJ2-5
D: -
size: once
DNA: TGTGCCAGCAGTCCTCGTCCTTCCAGGGCAGCGGAGACCCAGTACTTC
CDR3: CASSPRPSRAAETQYF

length: 11
V: TRBV2
J: TRBJ1-1
D: -
size: -
DNA: TGTGCCAGCACCTTTCGGGCTGAAGCTTTCTTT
CDR3: CASTFRAEAFF

length: 14
V: TRBV18
J: TRBJ1-5
D: -
size: -
DNA: TGTGCCAGCTCAGCGGGGGATAGCAATCAGCCCCAGCATTTT
CDR3: CASSAGDSNQPQHF

length: 14
V: TRBV9
J: TRBJ1-1
D: -
size: -
DNA: TGTGCCAGCAGCGTACAGGGAGGGGTCACTGAAGCTTTCTTT
CDR3: CASSVQGGVTEAFF

length: 15
V: TRBV9
J: TRBJ1-1
D: -
size: -
DNA: TGTGCCAGCAGCCCCCGCGGGAACCTGAACACTGAAGCTTTCTTT
CDR3: CASSPRGNLNTEAFF

length: 14
V: TRBV7-8
J: TRBJ2-3
D: -
size: -
DNA: TGTGCCAGCAGCTTACCGTATCGCACAGATACGCAGTATTTT
CDR3: CASSLPYRTDTQYF

length: 12
V: TRBV29-1
J: TRBJ1-2
D: -
size: -
DNA: TGCAGCGTTGGACCTGGGGGCAGTGGCTACACCTTC
CDR3: CSVGPGGSGYTF

length: 12
V: TRBV19
J: TRBJ1-1
D: -
size: -
DNA: TGTGCCAGTAGTATAGGGGGAGGAGAAGCTTTCTTT
CDR3: CASSIGGGEAFF

length: 16
V: TRBV4-1
J: TRBJ2-2
D: -
size: -
DNA: TGCGCCAGCAGCCAGACACAGGGCGACAACACCGGGGAGCTGTTTTTT
CDR3: CASSQTQGDNTGELFF

length: 14
V: TRBV7-2
J: TRBJ1-1
D: -
size: -
DNA: TGTGCCAGCAGCTTTCGGCGGATGAACACTGAAGCTTTCTTT
CDR3: CASSFRRMNTEAFF

length: 13
V: TRBV25-1
J: TRBJ1-2
D: TRBD1
size: many
DNA: TGTGCCAGCAGTGCGGGACAGCTGTATGGCTACACCTTC
CDR3: CASSAGQLYGYTF

length: 13
V: TRBV5-1
J: TRBJ1-2
D: TRBD1
size: -
DNA: TGCGCCAGCAGCTTGGCCGGGACAGAAGGCTACACCTTC
CDR3: CASSLAGTEGYTF

length: 11
V: TRBV28
J: TRBJ1-6
D: -
size: -
DNA: TGTGCCAGCAGCGGAGCGGGGACCCTCCACTTT
CDR3: CASSGAGTLHF